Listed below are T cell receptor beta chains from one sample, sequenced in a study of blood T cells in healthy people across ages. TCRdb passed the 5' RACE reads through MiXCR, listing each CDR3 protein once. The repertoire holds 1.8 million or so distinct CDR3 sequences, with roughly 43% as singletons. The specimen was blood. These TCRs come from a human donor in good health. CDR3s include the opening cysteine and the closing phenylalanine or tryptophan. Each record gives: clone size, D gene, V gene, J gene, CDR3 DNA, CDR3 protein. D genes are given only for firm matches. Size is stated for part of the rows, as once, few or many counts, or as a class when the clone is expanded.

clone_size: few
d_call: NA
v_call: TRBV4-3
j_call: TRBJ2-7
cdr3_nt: TGCGCCAGCAGCCAAGAGGCAGCGACCCCCTACGAGCAGTACTTC
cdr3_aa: CASSQEAATPYEQYF

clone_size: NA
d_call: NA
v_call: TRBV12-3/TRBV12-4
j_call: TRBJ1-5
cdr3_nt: TGTGCCAGCAGTCCTTTGCGGGGGGGAGCCCAGCATTTT
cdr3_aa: CASSPLRGGAQHF

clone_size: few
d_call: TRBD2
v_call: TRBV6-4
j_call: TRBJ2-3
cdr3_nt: TGTGCCAGCAGTGACGGGACTAGCGGGGGATCAGATACGCAGTATTTT
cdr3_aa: CASSDGTSGGSDTQYF

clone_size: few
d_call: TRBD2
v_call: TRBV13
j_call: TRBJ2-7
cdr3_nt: TGTGCCAGCAGCTTTAGACTAGCTTCCTACGAGCAGTACTTC
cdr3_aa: CASSFRLASYEQYF

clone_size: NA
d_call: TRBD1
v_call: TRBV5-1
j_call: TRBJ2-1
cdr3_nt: TGCGCCAGCAGGACAGGGCCGGATGAGCAGTTCTTC
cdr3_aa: CASRTGPDEQFF

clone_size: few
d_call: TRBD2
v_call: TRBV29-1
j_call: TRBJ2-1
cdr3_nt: TGCAGCGGCTACACTATGGGAGGGGTCAATGAGCAGTTCTTC
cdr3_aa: CSGYTMGGVNEQFF

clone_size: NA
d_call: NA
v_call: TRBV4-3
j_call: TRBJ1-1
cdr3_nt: TGCGCCAGCAGCCCGCAAAGGTCAACCCAAGCTTTCTTT
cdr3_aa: CASSPQRSTQAFF

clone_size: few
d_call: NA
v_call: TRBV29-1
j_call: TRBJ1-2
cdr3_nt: TGCAGCGTTGATGGGGGCTCGGCCAACTATGGCTACACCTTC
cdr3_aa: CSVDGGSANYGYTF

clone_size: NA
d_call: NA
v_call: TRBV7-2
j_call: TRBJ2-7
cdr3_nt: TGTGCCAGCAGCGTCGGGACAAACCCCTACGAGCAGTACTTC
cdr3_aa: CASSVGTNPYEQYF

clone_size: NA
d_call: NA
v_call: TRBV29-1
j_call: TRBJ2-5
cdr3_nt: TGCAGCGTTGCCAGTCGACTTATTAGGGGCGAGACCCAGTACTTC
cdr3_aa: CSVASRLIRGETQYF

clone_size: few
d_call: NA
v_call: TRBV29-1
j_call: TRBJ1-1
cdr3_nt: TGCAGCGTTGAGGACTTTGAGGCGGAGAACACTGAAGCTTTCTTT
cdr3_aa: CSVEDFEAENTEAFF

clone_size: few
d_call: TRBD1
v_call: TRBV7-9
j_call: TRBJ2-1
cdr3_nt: TGTGCCAGCAGCAAGGGACAGGGCCCCTACAATGAGCAGTTCTTC
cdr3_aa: CASSKGQGPYNEQFF

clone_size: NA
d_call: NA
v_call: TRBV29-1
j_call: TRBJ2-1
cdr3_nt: TGCGGGGGACAACCGGACAATGAGCAGTTCTTC
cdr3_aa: CGGQPDNEQFF

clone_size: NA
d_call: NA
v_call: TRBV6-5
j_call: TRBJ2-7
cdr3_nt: TGTGCCAGCAGTTACAGGGTTCAGGGATACTACGAGCAGTACTTC
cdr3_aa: CASSYRVQGYYEQYF

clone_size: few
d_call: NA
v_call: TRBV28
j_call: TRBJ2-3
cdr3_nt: TGTGCCAGCAGGAGTGCGGCGACCACTGATAGCACAGATACGCAGTATTTT
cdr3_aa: CASRSAATTDSTDTQYF

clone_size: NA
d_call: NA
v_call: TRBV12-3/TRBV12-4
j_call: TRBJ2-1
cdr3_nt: TGTGCCAGCAGTGCGACCTCCGGGGCCCCATACAATGAGCAGTTCTTC
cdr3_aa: CASSATSGAPYNEQFF

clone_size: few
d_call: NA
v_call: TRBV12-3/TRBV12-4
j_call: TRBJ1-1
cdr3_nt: TGTGCCAGCACCCCTGGACTCTTTAACACTGAAGCTTTCTTT
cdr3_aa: CASTPGLFNTEAFF

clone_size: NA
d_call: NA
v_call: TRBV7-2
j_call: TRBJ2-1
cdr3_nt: TGTGCCAGCAACCAGCAGCCCACGCTCTCCTACAATGAGCAGTTCTTC
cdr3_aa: CASNQQPTLSYNEQFF

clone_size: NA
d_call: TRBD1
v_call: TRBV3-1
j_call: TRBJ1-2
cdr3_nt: TGTGCCAGCAGCCGTAGGCAGAGCTTCCCGGGACAGTACTATGGCTACACCTTC
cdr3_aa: CASSRRQSFPGQYYGYTF

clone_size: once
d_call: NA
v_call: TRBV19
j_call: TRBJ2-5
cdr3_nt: TGTGCCAGAGCCCGGGACTACCAAGAGACCCAGTACTTC
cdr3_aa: CARARDYQETQYF

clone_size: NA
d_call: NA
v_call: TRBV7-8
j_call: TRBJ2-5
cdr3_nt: TGTGCCAGCAGCTTAAGGGTACAGGGAAGTGGAGAAGAGACCCAGTACTTC
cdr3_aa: CASSLRVQGSGEETQYF

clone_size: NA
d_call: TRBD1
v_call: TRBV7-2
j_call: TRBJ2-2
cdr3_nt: TGTGCCAGCAGCTTAATCCCAGGGGGTCCCGGGGAGCTGTTTTTT
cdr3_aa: CASSLIPGGPGELFF

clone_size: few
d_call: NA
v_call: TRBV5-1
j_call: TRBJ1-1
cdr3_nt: TGCGCCAGCAGCTTGAACGCCGGCGGCACTGAAGCTTTCTTT
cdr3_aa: CASSLNAGGTEAFF

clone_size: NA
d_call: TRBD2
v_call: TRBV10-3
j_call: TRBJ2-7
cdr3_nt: TGTGCCACCGCTAGCGGGGATCTTTACGAGCAGTACTTC
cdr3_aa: CATASGDLYEQYF

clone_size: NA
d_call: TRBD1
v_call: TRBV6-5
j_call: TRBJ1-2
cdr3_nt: TGTGCCAGCACCCCGGACAGGGCCTTATATGGCCACACCTTC
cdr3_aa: CASTPDRALYGHTF

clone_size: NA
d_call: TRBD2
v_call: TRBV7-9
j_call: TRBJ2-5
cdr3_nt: TGTGCCAGCAGGAAGGCGGGGGTTGGCCAAGAGACCCAGTACTTC
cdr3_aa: CASRKAGVGQETQYF

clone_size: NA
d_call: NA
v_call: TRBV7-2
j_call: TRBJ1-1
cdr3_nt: TGTGCCAGCAGCTTAGCGGGGTCGGGGCATCGAGCTTTCTTT
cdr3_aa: CASSLAGSGHRAFF

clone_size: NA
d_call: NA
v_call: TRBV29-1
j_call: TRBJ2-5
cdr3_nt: TGCAGCGTTGAAGATTGGAGGGGAGTGGCAGGGACCCAGTACTTC
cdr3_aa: CSVEDWRGVAGTQYF

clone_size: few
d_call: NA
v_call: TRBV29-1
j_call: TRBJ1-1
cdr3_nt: TGCAGCGTTGTAGGTTTACGAGGGCCGAACACTGAAGCTTTCTTT
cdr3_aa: CSVVGLRGPNTEAFF

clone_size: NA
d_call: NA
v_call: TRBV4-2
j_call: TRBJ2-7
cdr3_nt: TGTGCCAGCAGCCAAGACGGGGCTAGCGACTACGAGCAGTACTTC
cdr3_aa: CASSQDGASDYEQYF

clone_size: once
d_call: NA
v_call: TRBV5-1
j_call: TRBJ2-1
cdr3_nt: TGCGCCAGCTATACCCTTCAGGACAGTGAGCAGTTCTTC
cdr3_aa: CASYTLQDSEQFF

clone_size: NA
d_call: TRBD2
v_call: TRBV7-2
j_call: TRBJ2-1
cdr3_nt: TGTGCCAGCAGGCCGACTAGCGAGAATGAGCAGTTCTTC
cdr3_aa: CASRPTSENEQFF

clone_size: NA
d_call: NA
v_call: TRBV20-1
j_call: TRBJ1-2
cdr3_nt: TGCAGTGCTAGAGCCCACGGAGGGTCCTATGGCTACACCTTC
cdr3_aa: CSARAHGGSYGYTF

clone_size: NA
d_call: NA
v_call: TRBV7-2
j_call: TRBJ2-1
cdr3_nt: TGTGCCAGCAGCCCTGGACACGGACAGACCCAGTTCTTC
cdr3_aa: CASSPGHGQTQFF

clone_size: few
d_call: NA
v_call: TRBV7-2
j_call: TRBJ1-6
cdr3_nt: TGTGCCAGCAGCTTAGACAGGGCGGTTGGTTCACCCCTCCACTTT
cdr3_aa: CASSLDRAVGSPLHF

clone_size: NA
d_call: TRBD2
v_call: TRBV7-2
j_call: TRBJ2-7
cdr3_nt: TGTGCCAGCAGCTTTATGAGCGGGGCGAACTACTACGAGCAGTACTTC
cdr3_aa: CASSFMSGANYYEQYF

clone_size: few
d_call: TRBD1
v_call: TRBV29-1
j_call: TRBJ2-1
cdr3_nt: TGCAGCATTAACCGGGACAGGGGCTACAATGAGCAGTTCTTC
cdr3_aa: CSINRDRGYNEQFF

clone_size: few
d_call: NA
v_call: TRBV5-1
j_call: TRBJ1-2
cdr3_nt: TGCGCCAGCAGCACACGAACAGGGAACTATGGCTACACCTTC
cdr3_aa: CASSTRTGNYGYTF

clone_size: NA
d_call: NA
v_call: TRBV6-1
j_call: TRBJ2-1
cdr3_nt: TGTGCCAGCAGTGAAAGTGTCTGGGATGAGCAGTTCTTC
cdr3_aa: CASSESVWDEQFF

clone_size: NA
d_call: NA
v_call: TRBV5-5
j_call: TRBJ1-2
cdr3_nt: TGTGCCAGCAGCCAAAGCGGACAGCTCCATGGCTACACCTTC
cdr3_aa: CASSQSGQLHGYTF

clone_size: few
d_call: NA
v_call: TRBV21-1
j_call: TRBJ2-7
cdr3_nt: TGTGCCAGCAGCAAAAAGCCGGGACTCAAAAGCGAGCAGTACTTC
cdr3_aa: CASSKKPGLKSEQYF

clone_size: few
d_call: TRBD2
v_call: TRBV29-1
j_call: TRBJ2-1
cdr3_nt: TGCAGCGTTTCCCGGGGGGGCCTTTACAATGAGCAGTTCTTC
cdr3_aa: CSVSRGGLYNEQFF